This entry features one TCR beta chain sequence. Its antigen is unidentified. The time point was: blood 4 weeks post-SBRT, at nephrectomy. Specified treatment: 15 Gy SBRT to primary tumor, nephrectomy 4 weeks later. Nephrectomy followed 15 Gy stereotactic body radiation by 4 weeks. After SBRT, blood was collected at 2 and 4 weeks, plus baseline. This renal cell carcinoma was of the clear cell type. This sample was taken from a study of radiation and T cells in renal cell carcinoma. Assay used: immunoSEQ multiplex PCR; TCRdb lists only in-frame clones, some missing. Of 150,000 to 200,000 clones in the sample, about 88% were seen once. Points from the study as a whole: Pretreatment tumor biopsies were lacking, so baseline clonotypes are unknown.

Germline-derived CDR1 and CDR2 are SGDLS and YYNGEE. This CDR3 spans 16 amino acids. The V gene end was trimmed by 4 bases and the J gene end by 5 bases; junction bases not matched to a gene: 12. The chain couples TRBV9 to TRBJ2-5, with 9 bases aligning to TRBD1. The receptor was isolated from a woman in her 50s with renal cell carcinoma. This sample comprised blood, obtained from a patient whose treatment included radiotherapy and nephrectomy. The CDR3 loop is CASSPRTGDLGETQYF. The CDR3 DNA reads TGTGCCAGCAGCCCCCGGACAGGGGACCTCGGGGAGACCCAGTACTTC.